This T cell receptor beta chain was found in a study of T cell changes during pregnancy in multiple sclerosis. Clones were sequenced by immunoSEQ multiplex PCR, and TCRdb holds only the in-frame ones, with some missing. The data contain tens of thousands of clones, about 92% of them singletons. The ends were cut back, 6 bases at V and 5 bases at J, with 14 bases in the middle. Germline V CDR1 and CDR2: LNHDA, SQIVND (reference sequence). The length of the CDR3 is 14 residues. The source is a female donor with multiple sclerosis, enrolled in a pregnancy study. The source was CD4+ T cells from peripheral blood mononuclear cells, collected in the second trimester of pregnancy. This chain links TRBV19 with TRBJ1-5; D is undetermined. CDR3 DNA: TGTGCCAGTAGAGAGGGCCCGGCCCATCAGCCCCAGCATTTT. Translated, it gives CASREGPAHQPQHF.